A single T cell receptor beta chain is shown here with its context. This sample is part of a study of blood T cell repertoires in COVID-19. Study in general: T cells, B-cell-depleted T cells, or PBMCs provided the cDNA or gDNA that served as material.

Among Cohort 3 donors, those recovered had two negative PCRs, clearance, or symptom resolution. In the authors' workflow: The assay estimated nucleated cells by amplifying reference gene primers. Generated by immunoSEQ multiplex PCR, the TCRdb table keeps only in-frame clones and is missing some. The V and J calls and the clone size are those of that table, but D and trimming were determined from the DNA. The sample contains more than 200,000 clones, less than 85% of which appear only once. The sample consisted of PBMCs or T cells enriched from blood (not recorded which). The origin of this receptor is a man aged 55-75 years who had recovered from COVID-19.

The CDR3 bases are TGTGCCAGCAGCTCGAAGAAACCGGGACTACAAGAGACCCAGTACTTC. This codes for CASSSKKPGLQETQYF. V usage is TRBV5-4 and J usage is TRBJ2-5, with 7 bases identical to TRBD2. The CDR3 length is 16 residues. Per the germline V gene, CDR1 is SGHNT and CDR2 is YYREEE (reference sequence). The V segment lost 3 bases and the J segment 2 bases; nucleotides outside the gene matches: 10.